This T cell receptor (beta chain) originates from a study of human T cells and chemical hapten exposure. Trimming took off 7 bases at V and 1 base at J, with 10 bases between the two ends. This CDR3 comprises 13 residues. From germline, CDR1 is MNHNY and CDR2 SVGAGI (reference sequence). Study-level points and caveats: Compared with pre-sensitization or healthy control sets, expanded TCRs clustered more.

Indicated time point: patch test 1, 2 weeks after DPC sensitization. The treatment was: therapeutic diphenylcyclopropenone sensitization with weekly scalp DPC. MiXCR, applied by TCRdb to the RACE reads, yields one record per CDR3 protein. The table has tens of thousands of distinct CDR3 sequences, 7% to 8% seen once. There are many counts of this clonotype. What it recognizes is unknown. The sample was whole blood, taken in connection with sensitization to the hapten diphenylcyclopropenone (DPC). This chain uses TRBV6-6 with TRBJ1-1; TRBD1 might be the D (5 bases). The receptor comes from a woman in her 30s with alopecia areata. Some clones in this sample may be carry-over from other donors' samples. CDR3 bases: TGTGCCAGCAACGCGGACAAGAACACTGAAGCTTTCTTT. It codes for CASNADKNTEAFF.